The 15 T cell receptor beta chains below were found in one sample sequenced in a study of T-cell memory formation after mild COVID-19. Using its own MiXCR run on the 5' RACE reads, TCRdb lists one record per CDR3 protein. Found here are around 320,000 distinct CDR3 sequences, 25% to 30% of them singletons; the top ten hold 13%. What was sequenced was PBMCs or a T cell subset sorted from them (not recorded which). These receptors all come from an adult woman who had mild COVID-19 (a few samples of this study predate the infection). Cell type and time point are not known.

Only a few counts were recorded for this clonotype. This chain links TRBV20-1 with TRBJ2-4, with D possibly being TRBD1 (5 bases). The germline V gene encodes CDR1 DFQATT and CDR2 SNEGSKA (reference sequence). The CDR3 spans 13 residues. Trimming pared 6 bases from V and 1 base from J, leaving 10 bases between. The CDR3 DNA reads as TGCAGTGCAATGGACATGGCCAAAAACATTCAGTACTTC. Its protein is CSAMDMAKNIQYF.

In this sample, this clonotype turned up a few times. The chain has TRBV20-1 and TRBJ2-1; 11 nucleotides match TRBD2. J gave up 8 bases and V 6 bases, and 12 bases lay outside the gene matches. Germline CDR1 is DFQATT and CDR2 is SNEGSKA (reference sequence). This CDR3 region has 15 residues. The DNA for the CDR3 is TGCAGTGCCTCGATACTAGCGGGAGTGCAGGATGAGCAGTTCTTC. Translated, it gives CSASILAGVQDEQFF.

This clonotype was seen more than once but under ten times. A much larger clonotype is one base distant, so this may be a read error. The J gene is TRBJ2-3, the V gene TRBV4-1; no clear D gene. Germline lookup yields CDR1 MGHRA and CDR2 YSYEKL. CDR3 length: 12 amino acids. The V and J ends lost 0 bases and 6 bases respectively, with 4 bases between them. The CDR3 region is CASSQDGDTQYF. CDR3 in DNA: TGCGCCAGCAGCCAAGATGGGGATACGCAGTATTTT.

A few counts support this clonotype. The rearrangement links TRBV13 to TRBJ2-7; TRBD1 matches 7 bases. The trim removed 3 bases at V and 2 bases at J, leaving 7 bases unmatched. Germline CDR1 reads PRHDT; CDR2 reads FYEKMQ (reference sequence). CDR3 length: 15 amino acids. CDR3 DNA sequence: TGTGCCAGCAGCTTCTTCCGGGACAGAGCCTACGAGCAGTACTTC. This sequence encodes CASSFFRDRAYEQYF.

This clonotype appeared a few times. The rearrangement links TRBV20-1 to TRBJ2-1; TRBD2 matches at 9 bases. Germline lookup yields CDR1 DFQATT and CDR2 SNEGSKA (reference sequence). This CDR3 is 14 amino acids long. Germline trimming cut 5 bases from V and 4 bases from J; bases unmatched to any gene: 6. CDR3 bases: TGCAGTGCTTCCCTAGCGGGATTTTACAATGAGCAGTTCTTC. This encodes CSASLAGFYNEQFF.

This clonotype was counted a few times. The J gene is TRBJ2-7, the V gene TRBV3-1; D not certain. Looked up from germline, CDR1 is LGHDT and CDR2 is YNNKEL (reference sequence). CDR3 length equals 11 residues. V lost 5 bases and J 3 bases, leaving 5 bases between the germline ends. The CDR3 spells CASSAHYEQYF. The CDR3 DNA sequence: TGTGCCAGCAGCGCACACTACGAGCAGTACTTC.

The chain carries TRBV7-8 and TRBJ2-2; D call uncertain. The CDR3 covers 16 residues. Germline V gene lookup returns CDR1 SGHVS and CDR2 FQNEAQ. V lost 0 bases and J lost 1, with 9 bases in between. DNA of the CDR3: TGTGCCAGCAGCTTAGCGAGTCTAAGGAACACCGGGGAGCTGTTTTTT. It codes for CASSLASLRNTGELFF. Looking up the rest from reference TRBV7-8 and TRBJ2-2 gives the full variable domain: GAGVSQSPRYKVAKRGQDVALRCDPISGHVSLFWYQQALGQGPEFLTYFQNEAQLDKSGLPSDRFFAERPEGSVSTLKIQRTQQEDSAVYLCASSLASLRNTGELFFGEGSRLTVL.

This clonotype appeared a few times. This rearrangement joins TRBV4-2 to TRBJ2-2, with 8 nucleotides matching TRBD2. V gave up 1 base and J gave up 5 bases; unmatched junction bases: 3. The CDR3 totals 15 residues. Germline CDR1 reads LGHNA; CDR2 reads YNFKEQ. The CDR3 region is CASSQGTSSTGELFF. DNA of the CDR3: TGTGCCAGCAGCCAAGGGACTAGCTCAACCGGGGAGCTGTTTTTT.

This chain joins TRBV7-8 and TRBJ2-7; a possible D gene is TRBD2 (6 bases). The CDR3 sequence is 15 residues long. Trimming shortened V by 4 bases and J by 6 bases, and 19 bases separated the two germline ends. Germline CDR1 is SGHVS and CDR2 is FQNEAQ. The CDR3 bases are TGTGCCAGCAGCTCCGCTTCGGGGGTTGTCTTCGAGCAGTACTTC. The encoded protein is CASSSASGVVFEQYF. Supplemented by reference TRBV7-8 and TRBJ2-7, the full variable domain reads GAGVSQSPRYKVAKRGQDVALRCDPISGHVSLFWYQQALGQGPEFLTYFQNEAQLDKSGLPSDRFFAERPEGSVSTLKIQRTQQEDSAVYLCASSSASGVVFEQYFGPGTRLTVT.

This chain uses TRBV7-2 with TRBJ1-1, with D unresolved. Trimming took 1 base from V and 5 from J, leaving 11 bases between them. Germline CDR1 SGHTA, CDR2 FQGNSA. This CDR3 region has 14 residues. CDR3 loop: CASSLGWAVTEAFF. CDR3 DNA sequence: TGTGCCAGCAGCTTAGGCTGGGCAGTTACTGAAGCTTTCTTT. Full variable domain (missing parts from reference TRBV7-2 and TRBJ1-1): GAGVSQSPSNKVTEKGKDVELRCDPISGHTALYWYRQSLGQGLEFLIYFQGNSAPDKSGLPSDRFSAERTGGSVSTLTIQRTQQEDSAVYLCASSLGWAVTEAFFGQGTRLTVV.

The chain combines TRBV12-3 or TRBV12-4 with TRBJ1-2; D uncertain. Deletions cut 5 bases from V and 8 bases from J, with 15 bases between. This CDR3 is built from 13 residues. Here the CDR3 DNA reads TGTGCCAGCAGTGCAGGAGTCGCGGGCGGCTACACCTTC. Protein sequence: CASSAGVAGGYTF.

This sequence joins TRBV7-9 and TRBJ2-1; D could derive from TRBD1 or TRBD2 (6 bases each). Trimming stripped 6 bases from V and 1 base from J, with 13 bases between. This CDR3 is built from 15 residues. Germline values: CDR1 SEHNR, CDR2 FQNEAQ (reference sequence). In nucleotides, the CDR3 is TGTGCCAGCAGGGGGGCGGGACAATCCTACAATGAGCAGTTCTTC. Its protein is CASRGAGQSYNEQFF.

This clonotype occurred many times. The rearrangement links TRBV7-2 to TRBJ1-5; TRBD1 matches 8 bases. The germline gives CDR1 SGHTA, CDR2 FQGNSA. CDR3 length equals 15 residues. Trimming removed 2 bases from V and 6 bases from J; junction bases left unmatched: 6. The chain's CDR3 is CASSLNRGMGQPQHF. The CDR3, as DNA: TGTGCCAGCAGCTTAAACAGGGGGATGGGTCAGCCCCAGCATTTT.

The V and J genes are TRBV4-1 and TRBJ1-1; D ambiguous. The CDR3 has 14 residues. Between the trimmed V and J ends, which lost 2 bases and 1 base, there was a span of 8 bases. Germline CDR1 MGHRA, CDR2 YSYEKL. The CDR3 sequence is CASSQFYGNTEAFF. The CDR3 DNA reads as TGCGCCAGCAGCCAATTCTACGGGAACACTGAAGCTTTCTTT.

This chain uses TRBV24-1 with TRBJ2-1, with 10 positions matching TRBD2. V trimming: 4 bases; J trimming: 8 bases; junction bases outside the gene matches: 7. This CDR3 spans 15 amino acids. Germline CDR1 KGHDR, CDR2 SFDVKD. CDR3 in amino acids: CATSERLAGEDEQFF. The CDR3 region has the DNA TGTGCCACCAGTGAAAGGCTAGCGGGAGAGGATGAGCAGTTCTTC.